This TCR beta chain was observed in a study of T cells in localized non-small cell lung cancer. This CDR3 has 16 residues. Trimming took 4 bases from V and 0 from J, leaving 10 bases between them. Germline V gene data show CDR1 as LGHNA and CDR2 as YSLEER. Generated by immunoSEQ multiplex PCR, the TCRdb table keeps only in-frame clones and is missing some. The table records tens of thousands of clones, approximately 87% of them present only once. This receptor was identified in a woman between 35 and 75 years old with stage I lung adenocarcinoma. This chain links TRBV4-3 with TRBJ1-6; tentative D call: TRBD1 (5 bases). Sample: peripheral blood, taken before any cancer treatment. CDR3 in amino acids: CASSPDTASYNSPLHF. The CDR3 nucleotides read TGCGCCAGCAGCCCGGACACTGCCTCCTATAATTCACCCCTCCACTTT.